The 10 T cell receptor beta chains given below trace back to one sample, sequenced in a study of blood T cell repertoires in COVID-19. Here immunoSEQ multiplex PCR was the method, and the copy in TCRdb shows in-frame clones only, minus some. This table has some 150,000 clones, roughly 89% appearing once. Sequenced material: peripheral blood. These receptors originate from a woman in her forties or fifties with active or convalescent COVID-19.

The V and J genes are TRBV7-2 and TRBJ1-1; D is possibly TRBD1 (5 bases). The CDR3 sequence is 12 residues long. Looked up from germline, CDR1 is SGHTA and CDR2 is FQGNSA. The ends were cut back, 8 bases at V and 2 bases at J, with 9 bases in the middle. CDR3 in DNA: TGTGCCAGCGGGAGGGGAAACACTGAAGCTTTCTTT. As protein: CASGRGNTEAFF.

CDR3 sequence reads: CASSYGGQGVGGYTF. CDR3 sequence (DNA): TGTGCCAGCAGTTACGGGGGACAGGGGGTAGGTGGCTACACCTTC. The chain carries TRBV6-5 and TRBJ1-2, with 11 positions matching TRBD1. CDR1 and CDR2 (germline): MNHEY, SVGAGI. This CDR3 has 15 residues. V gave up 2 bases and J gave up 7 bases; unmatched junction bases: 6.

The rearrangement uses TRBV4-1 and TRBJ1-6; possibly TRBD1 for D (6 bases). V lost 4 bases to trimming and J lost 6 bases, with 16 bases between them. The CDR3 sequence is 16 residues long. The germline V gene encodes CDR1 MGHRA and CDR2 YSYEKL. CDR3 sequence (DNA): TGCGCCAGCAGCCGGGGGACATCTCTAGCTAATTCACCCCTCCACTTT. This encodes CASSRGTSLANSPLHF.

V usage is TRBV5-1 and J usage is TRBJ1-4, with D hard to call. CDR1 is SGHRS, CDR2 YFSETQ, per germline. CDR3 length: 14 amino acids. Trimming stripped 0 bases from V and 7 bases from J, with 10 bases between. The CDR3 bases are TGCGCCAGCAGCTTGGATGGGCATAGTGAAAAACTGTTTTTT. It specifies CASSLDGHSEKLFF.

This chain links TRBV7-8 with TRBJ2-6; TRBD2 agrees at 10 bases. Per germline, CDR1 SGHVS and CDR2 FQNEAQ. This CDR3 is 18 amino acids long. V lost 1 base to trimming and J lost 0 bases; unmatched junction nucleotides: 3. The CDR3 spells CASSLELAGSSGANVLTF. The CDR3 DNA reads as TGTGCCAGCAGCTTAGAACTAGCGGGATCCTCTGGGGCCAACGTCCTGACTTTC. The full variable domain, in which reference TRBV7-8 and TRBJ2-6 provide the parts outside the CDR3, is GAGVSQSPRYKVAKRGQDVALRCDPISGHVSLFWYQQALGQGPEFLTYFQNEAQLDKSGLPSDRFFAERPEGSVSTLKIQRTQQEDSAVYLCASSLELAGSSGANVLTFGAGSRLTVL.

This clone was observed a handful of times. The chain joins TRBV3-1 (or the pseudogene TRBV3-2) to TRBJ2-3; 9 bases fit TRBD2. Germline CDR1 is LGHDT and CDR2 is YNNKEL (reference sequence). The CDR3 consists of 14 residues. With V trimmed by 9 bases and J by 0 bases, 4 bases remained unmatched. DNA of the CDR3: TGTGCCAGTACCACTAGCGGGAGCACAGATACGCAGTATTTT. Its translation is CASTTSGSTDTQYF.

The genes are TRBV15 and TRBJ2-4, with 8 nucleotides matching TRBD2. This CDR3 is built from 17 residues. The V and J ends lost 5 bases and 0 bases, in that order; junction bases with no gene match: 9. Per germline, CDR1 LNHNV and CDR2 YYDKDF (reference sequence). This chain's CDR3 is CATSGAGALIAKNIQYF. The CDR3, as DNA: TGTGCCACCAGCGGAGCGGGAGCCCTCATAGCCAAAAACATTCAGTACTTC.

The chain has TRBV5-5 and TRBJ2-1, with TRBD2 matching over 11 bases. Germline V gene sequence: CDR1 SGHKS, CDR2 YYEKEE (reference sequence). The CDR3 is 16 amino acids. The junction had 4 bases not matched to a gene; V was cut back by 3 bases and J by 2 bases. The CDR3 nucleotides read TGTGCCAGCAGCTGGAAACTAGCGGGGGCCTACAATGAGCAGTTCTTC. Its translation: CASSWKLAGAYNEQFF.

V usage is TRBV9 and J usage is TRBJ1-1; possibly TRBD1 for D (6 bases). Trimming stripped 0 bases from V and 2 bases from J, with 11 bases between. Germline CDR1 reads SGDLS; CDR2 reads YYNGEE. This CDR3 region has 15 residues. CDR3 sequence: CASSVGIGGNTEAFF. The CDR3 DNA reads TGTGCCAGCAGCGTAGGTATAGGGGGTAACACTGAAGCTTTCTTT.

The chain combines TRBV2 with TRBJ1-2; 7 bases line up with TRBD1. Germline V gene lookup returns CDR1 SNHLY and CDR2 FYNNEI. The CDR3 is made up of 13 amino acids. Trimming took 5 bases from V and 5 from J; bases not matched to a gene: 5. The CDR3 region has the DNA TGTGCCAGCAGTCCATGGACAGGTTATGGCTACACCTTC. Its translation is CASSPWTGYGYTF.